One TCR beta chain is described in this entry. The antigen is not known. An end of the junction differs from the germline gene, which may be a read error. The approximately 17-32 mg bulk tissue piece was not sorted before simultaneous RNA and DNA extraction. Every tumor contributed samples taken at five separate regions. The data originate from a study of tumor-infiltrating lymphocytes in primary liver carcinoma. Study background: Male and female patients aged 30 to 69 years made up the cohort.

Study results and limitations: Lesser overlap characterized tumor-adjacent and tumor-blood pairs relative to tumor region pairs.

Synthesis of TCR beta cDNA was carried out from approximately 500 ng total RNA with a constant-region primer. Each TCR beta library was derived from three nested multiplex PCR rounds that employed slightly modified ARM-PCR. It was with TRBV1-TRBV30 forward primers and a C-beta reverse primer that the first two PCR rounds were run, at about 9 cycles each. Using its own MiXCR run on the multiplex PCR reads, TCRdb lists one record per CDR3 protein. The table has approximately 190,000 distinct CDR3 sequences, about 82% seen once. This CDR3 contains 15 residues. Germline values: CDR1 MNHNY, CDR2 SVGAGI (reference sequence).

Sequencing used tumor tissue from primary liver carcinoma. The chain has TRBV6-6 and TRBJ1-6; D possibly corresponds to TRBD1 (6 bases). This TCR came from a man aged 35 to 55 with primary liver carcinoma and hepatitis B virus infection. Written as DNA, the CDR3 is TGTGCCAGCAGCCTGGGGACAAGGGGGAATTCACCCATCCACTTT. This gives the protein CASSLGTRGNSPIHF.